Presented here are 27 T cell receptor beta chains from one specimen sequenced in a study of T cell responses to AZD1222 COVID-19 vaccine. Data came from immunoSEQ multiplex PCR; TCRdb stores just in-frame clones and leaves some out. Seen here are some 160,000 clones, over 85% observed once, and the top ten hold about 1.6%. The starting material was peripheral blood, obtained on day 0 of AZD1222 vaccination. All receptors derive from an adult in good health.

The chain recombines TRBV7-2 with TRBJ1-5, with D possibly matching TRBD1 (6 bases). The CDR3 is 17 residues long. The germline V and J ends were trimmed by 2 bases and 0 bases, with 14 bases remaining between them. CDR1 SGHTA and CDR2 FQGNSA come from the germline V gene. The CDR3 bases are TGTGCCAGCAGCTTACCCGGGACACTATATAGCAATCAGCCCCAGCATTTT. Translating it yields CASSLPGTLYSNQPQHF.

This sequence joins TRBV27 and TRBJ1-3; D gene uncertain. V shed 3 bases and J shed 0 bases, with 9 bases lying between them. The CDR3 length is 15 residues. Germline CDR1 and CDR2: MNHEY and SMNVEV (reference sequence). CDR3 in DNA: TGTGCCAGCAGTTTGGCCGGGCCCTCTGGAAACACCATATATTTT. This gives the protein CASSLAGPSGNTIYF.

The count of this clone is one. The chain couples TRBV5-6 to TRBJ1-2; 8 nucleotides align to TRBD1. After removal of 2 bases from V and 6 bases from J, the junction contained 6 bases not matched to a gene. CDR3 length equals 14 residues. Germline-derived CDR1 and CDR2 are SGHDT and YYEEEE. CDR3 coding DNA: TGTGCCAGCAGCTTACGGCAGGGGGCCCATGGCTACACCTTC. This gives the protein CASSLRQGAHGYTF.

The J gene is TRBJ2-2, the V gene TRBV10-1; no reliable D call. V was cut by 2 bases and J by 0 bases, with 4 bases left in between. This CDR3 is 14 amino acids long. Germline V gene sequence: CDR1 WNHNN, CDR2 SYGVQD (reference sequence). For the CDR3, the DNA is TGCGCCAGCAGTGAGGCCTCGAACACCGGGGAGCTGTTTTTT. Translating it yields CASSEASNTGELFF.

The CDR3 reads CASSQVHEQYF. The CDR3 DNA follows: TGTGCCAGCAGCCAAGTCCACGAGCAGTACTTC. The chain joins TRBV3-1 (or the pseudogene TRBV3-2) to TRBJ2-7; D gene unclear. V was trimmed by 1 base and J by 5 bases, leaving 3 bases between them. This CDR3 is built from 11 residues. Germline V lookup: CDR1 LGHDT, CDR2 YNNKEL (reference sequence).

The chain links TRBV12-3 or TRBV12-4 to TRBJ2-1; D unresolved. CDR3 length equals 13 residues. V was pared by 2 bases and J by 7 bases, with 9 bases between. In DNA form, the CDR3 reads TGTGCCAGCAGTTTATTCTGGGGAAATGAGCAGTTCTTC. Translation: CASSLFWGNEQFF.

This clone was observed a single time. The chain employs TRBV27 and TRBJ1-3, with D uncertain. The V and J ends lost 4 bases and 4 bases respectively, with 17 bases between them. Per germline, CDR1 MNHEY and CDR2 SMNVEV (reference sequence). This CDR3 is 16 amino acids long. CDR3 in DNA: TGTGCCAGCAGTTCCCTTAGGGCACCGGGAGGAAACACCATATATTTT. Its protein product is CASSSLRAPGGNTIYF.

This clone came up once. V usage is TRBV19 and J usage is TRBJ2-1; weak D call: TRBD2 (7 bases). Germline CDR1 LNHDA, CDR2 SQIVND (reference sequence). CDR3 length: 13 residues. V lost 7 bases and J lost 4, with 11 bases in between. CDR3 coding DNA: TGTGCCAGTAAAGGGGGAGGGTACAATGAGCAGTTCTTC. Translation: CASKGGGYNEQFF.

This sequence joins TRBV5-5 and TRBJ2-3; D call uncertain. Germline CDR1 SGHKS, CDR2 YYEKEE (reference sequence). V gave up 0 bases and J gave up 0 bases, with 11 bases separating them. The CDR3 contains 16 residues. The CDR3 reads CASSLAGPSSTDTQYF. Here the CDR3 DNA reads TGTGCCAGCAGCTTGGCTGGCCCATCTAGCACAGATACGCAGTATTTT.

The chain combines TRBV7-9 with TRBJ2-7, with 11 bases matching TRBD2. There are 14 residues in the CDR3. Germline V gene sequence: CDR1 SEHNR, CDR2 FQNEAQ (reference sequence). J was trimmed by 7 bases and V by 3 bases; bases with no gene match: 5. CDR3 DNA: TGTGCCAGCAGCTTGACACTAGCGGGAGAAGAGCAGTACTTC. Translation gives CASSLTLAGEEQYF.

V is TRBV5-5 and J is TRBJ1-2; a possible D gene is TRBD1 (5 bases). The CDR3 is 14 residues long. V lost 3 bases, J lost 5 bases, and 14 bases lay in between. Germline CDR1 reads SGHKS; CDR2 reads YYEKEE (reference sequence). The CDR3 bases are TGTGCCAGCAGCTCCGTGAGGACACCATATGGCTACACCTTC. Its translation: CASSSVRTPYGYTF.

This clone was recorded only once. The CDR3 spells CASSLRGAGVTEAFF. CDR3 DNA sequence: TGTGCCAGCAGTCTTCGCGGGGCTGGTGTCACTGAAGCTTTCTTT. The V gene is TRBV27, the J gene TRBJ1-1; D may be TRBD1 (5 bases). This CDR3 has 15 amino acids. The germline gives CDR1 MNHEY, CDR2 SMNVEV (reference sequence). V dropped 5 bases and J dropped 4 bases, with 17 bases sitting between them.

The chain employs TRBV14 and TRBJ1-4; D unclear. CDR1 and CDR2 (germline): SGHDN, FVKESK. V lost 4 bases, J lost 8 bases, and 14 bases lay in between. The CDR3 loop spans 14 amino acids. The CDR3 protein is CASSPLPSPEKLFF. In DNA, the CDR3 is TGTGCCAGCAGCCCGTTACCGAGCCCGGAAAAACTGTTTTTT. Looking up the rest from reference TRBV14 and TRBJ1-4 gives the full variable domain: EAGVTQFPSHSVIEKGQTVTLRCDPISGHDNLYWYRRVMGKEIKFLLHFVKESKQDESGMPNNRFLAERTGGTYSTLKVQPAELEDSGVYFCASSPLPSPEKLFFGSGTQLSVL.

The gene calls are TRBV5-6 and TRBJ2-5, with 12 bases lining up with TRBD2. V lost 4 bases and J lost 5; bases outside the gene matches: 12. Germline V CDR1 and CDR2: SGHDT, YYEEEE. The CDR3 loop spans 17 amino acids. The CDR3 DNA reads TGTGCCAGCAGCCCGGGACTAGCGGGTTCTTACGGGGAGACCCAGTACTTC. Its protein is CASSPGLAGSYGETQYF.

In this sample, this clone turned up once. CDR3 sequence: CATSRGSDNSPLHF. The CDR3 DNA reads as TGTGCCACCAGCAGAGGGTCGGATAATTCACCCCTCCACTTT. This chain uses TRBV15 with TRBJ1-6; D is unresolved. Trimming stripped 1 base from V and 5 bases from J, with 6 bases between. Germline lookup yields CDR1 LNHNV and CDR2 YYDKDF (reference sequence). This CDR3 contains 14 residues.

The chain is built from TRBV6-1 and TRBJ1-3; D not resolved. The ends were cut back, 3 bases at V and 4 bases at J, with 7 bases in the middle. Germline V gene sequence: CDR1 MNHNS, CDR2 SASEGT. The CDR3 extends over 13 amino acids. This chain's CDR3 is CASSDMAGNTIYF. CDR3 DNA sequence: TGTGCCAGCAGTGACATGGCAGGAAACACCATATATTTT.

The CDR3 is CASTTVGGTNYGYTF. The CDR3 region has the DNA TGTGCCAGTACCACCGTTGGAGGTACTAACTATGGCTACACCTTC. The rearrangement joins TRBV19 to TRBJ1-2; D gene ambiguous. The CDR3 loop spans 15 amino acids. Trimming left V 7 bases short and J 0 bases short, with 15 bases between. CDR1 is LNHDA and CDR2 is SQIVND in the germline V gene (reference sequence).

The genes are TRBV20-1 and TRBJ1-1, with unresolved D. This CDR3 contains 11 residues. V shed 5 bases and J shed 0 bases, with 4 bases lying between them. CDR1 and CDR2 from the germline V gene are DFQATT and SNEGSKA (reference sequence). The CDR3 coding sequence is TGCAGTGCTCTCCTGAACACTGAAGCTTTCTTT. This encodes CSALLNTEAFF.

The sample holds one count of this clone. The CDR3 sequence is CASSPQGVGPYEQYF. The DNA of the CDR3 is TGTGCCAGCTCACCCCAGGGGGTTGGACCCTACGAGCAGTACTTC. The chain uses TRBV18 and TRBJ2-7; TRBD1 matches at 7 bases. Germline loops: CDR1 KGHSH, CDR2 LQKENI. V dropped 3 bases and J dropped 2; count of bases not matched to a gene: 7. The CDR3 is 15 amino acids.

The DNA for the CDR3 is TGTGCCAGCAGCCCCGGGACACCGGATAATTCACCCCTCCACTTT. It yields the protein CASSPGTPDNSPLHF. The chain is built from TRBV7-6 and TRBJ1-6; TRBD1 might be the D (6 bases). Looked up from germline, CDR1 is SGHVS and CDR2 is FNYEAQ. V dropped 5 bases and J dropped 5 bases, with 13 bases sitting between them. This CDR3 comprises 15 residues.

The chain joins TRBV11-2 to TRBJ2-5; 12 nucleotides line up with TRBD2. The CDR3 contains 16 residues. Germline-derived CDR1 and CDR2 are SGHAT and FQNNGV. After removal of 6 bases from V and 4 bases from J, the junction contained 9 bases not matched to a gene. Written as DNA, the CDR3 is TGTGCCAGCAGTTTTGGACTAGCGGGATGGGCAGAGACCCAGTACTTC. Amino acid sequence: CASSFGLAGWAETQYF.

The chain couples TRBV3-1 (or the pseudogene TRBV3-2) to TRBJ2-7, with 12 bases aligning to TRBD2. Germline values: CDR1 LGHDT, CDR2 YNNKEL (reference sequence). The CDR3 is 18 residues long. Germline trimming cut 0 bases from V and 2 bases from J; bases unmatched to any gene: 8. The CDR3 sequence is CASSQDRTGLAGPYEQYF. For the CDR3, the DNA is TGTGCCAGCAGCCAAGACCGTACCGGACTAGCGGGACCCTACGAGCAGTACTTC.

The gene calls are TRBV5-1 and TRBJ1-3; D may be TRBD1 (6 bases). Germline CDR1 and CDR2: SGHRS and YFSETQ. The V end was cut by 3 bases, the J end by 0 bases, with 7 bases between. The CDR3 covers 14 residues. CDR3 amino acids: CASSSDSSGNTIYF. In nucleotides, the CDR3 is TGCGCCAGCAGCTCGGACAGCTCTGGAAACACCATATATTTT.

This clone was counted a single time. This chain uses TRBV6-2 or TRBV6-3 with TRBJ1-5, with D possibly being TRBD1 (5 bases). CDR1 is MNHEY, CDR2 SVGEGT, per germline. The CDR3 extends over 16 amino acids. The V end was cut by 2 bases, the J end by 6 bases, with 17 bases between. Written as DNA, the CDR3 is TGTGCCAGCAGTTACGGCCGGCGTGGGGGAAGTCAGCCCCAGCATTTT. Translated, it gives CASSYGRRGGSQPQHF.

The chain is built from TRBV6-2 or TRBV6-3 and TRBJ2-7; D gene unclear. The V gene lost 2 bases and the J gene lost 3 bases, with 8 bases spanning the gap. The germline V gene encodes CDR1 MNHEY and CDR2 SVGEGT. CDR3 size: 13 residues. The CDR3 sequence is CASSYGPGYEQYF. The DNA of the CDR3 is TGTGCCAGCAGTTACGGCCCGGGCTACGAGCAGTACTTC.

The genes are TRBV18 and TRBJ2-3, with 8 bases fitting TRBD1. The V gene's germline CDR1 is KGHSH and CDR2 LQKENI. The trim removed 0 bases at V and 1 base at J, leaving 3 bases unmatched. The CDR3 extends over 16 amino acids. The CDR3 is CASSPPAGGGTDTQYF. In DNA, the CDR3 is TGTGCCAGCTCACCACCCGCAGGGGGCGGCACAGATACGCAGTATTTT. Variable domain in full (rest from reference TRBV18 and TRBJ2-3): NAGVMQNPRHLVRRRGQEARLRCSPMKGHSHVYWYRQLPEEGLKFMVYLQKENIIDESGMPKERFSAEFPKEGPSILRIQQVVRGDSAAYFCASSPPAGGGTDTQYFGPGTRLTVL.

This chain uses TRBV6-6 with TRBJ1-2, with TRBD1 matching 11 bases. Per the germline V gene, CDR1 is MNHNY and CDR2 is SVGAGI (reference sequence). The junction had 6 bases not matched to a gene; V was cut back by 2 bases and J by 7 bases. The CDR3 runs 15 residues. CDR3 sequence (DNA): TGTGCCAGCAGTTACCTTATAGGGACAGGGGGTGGCTACACCTTC. It specifies CASSYLIGTGGGYTF.